The 21 T cell receptor beta chains reported below all come from one sample, sequenced in a study of molecular identifiers for immune sequencing clone quantification. TCRdb fed the PCR reads into MiXCR, producing one record per CDR3 protein. The repertoire includes about 500,000 distinct CDR3 sequences, less than 30% of them detected once, and around 0.79% sits in the top ten. What was sequenced was naive CD8+ T cells from blood, with Jurkat cell RNA spiked in. The sample's subset: FACS-sorted CD8+CD4-CCR7+CD45RA+ naive T cells. These receptors came from a human donor in good health. Some libraries in this study had Jurkat cell RNA spiked in.

This sequence joins TRBV27 and TRBJ1-5, with 7 bases lining up with TRBD1. The germline V gene has CDR1 MNHEY and CDR2 SMNVEV (reference sequence). The CDR3 is 12 amino acids. The J segment lost 16 bases and the V segment lost 2 bases, leaving 8 bases of the junction unmatched. CDR3 protein: CASSLDGQAKHF. For the CDR3, the DNA is TGTGCCAGCAGTTTAGATGGACAGGCAAAACATTTT.

V is TRBV19 and J is TRBJ2-1; D is possibly TRBD1 (6 bases). The CDR3 totals 15 residues. With 6 bases removed from V and 0 bases from J, the gap between germline ends came to 12 bases. Looked up from germline, CDR1 is LNHDA and CDR2 is SQIVND (reference sequence). CDR3 loop: CASRSGTRSYNEQFF. CDR3 sequence (DNA): TGTGCCAGTAGATCCGGGACACGCTCCTACAATGAGCAGTTCTTC.

The rearrangement uses TRBV10-1 and TRBJ2-3; D not resolved. Trimming removed 2 bases at V and 3 bases at J, with 9 bases between. This CDR3 comprises 14 residues. Germline CDR1 and CDR2: WNHNN and SYGVQD (reference sequence). This chain's CDR3 is CASSEIGVTDTQYF. The DNA of the CDR3 is TGCGCCAGCAGTGAGATTGGCGTGACAGATACGCAGTATTTT.

This clonotype was counted only a few times. The chain links TRBV4-3 to TRBJ2-3, with D perhaps matching TRBD1 or TRBD2 (5 bases each). The CDR3 is made up of 17 amino acids. The germline CDR1 and CDR2 sequences are LGHNA and YSLEER. Trimming took 0 bases from V and 2 from J, leaving 15 bases between them. The CDR3 reads CASSQEPPGDLTDTQYF. DNA for the CDR3: TGCGCCAGCAGCCAAGAACCACCTGGGGACCTCACAGATACGCAGTATTTT.

With regard to this clonotype: A much more abundant neighbour one base away suggests this may be a read error. The chain combines TRBV14 with TRBJ2-6; possibly TRBD2 for D (5 bases). From germline, CDR1 is SGHDN and CDR2 FVKESK. CDR3 length equals 17 residues. The CDR3 region is CAGSHWTVDSGANVLTF. The CDR3 DNA reads as TGTGCCGGCAGCCATTGGACTGTAGACTCTGGGGCCAACGTCCTGACTTTC.

This sequence joins TRBV7-9 and TRBJ2-2, with TRBD1 identical over 9 bases. With V trimmed by 4 bases and J by 3 bases, 6 bases remained unmatched. Germline assignment: CDR1 SEHNR and CDR2 FQNEAQ (reference sequence). This CDR3 region has 16 residues. The CDR3: CASSSPGQGYTGELFF. The CDR3 bases are TGTGCCAGCAGCTCTCCGGGACAGGGCTACACCGGGGAGCTGTTTTTT. The full variable domain, rest sourced from reference TRBV7-9 and TRBJ2-2, is DTGVSQNPRHKITKRGQNVTFRCDPISEHNRLYWYRQTLGQGPEFLTYFQNEAQLEKSRLLSDRFSAERPKGSFSTLEIQRTEQGDSAMYLCASSSPGQGYTGELFFGEGSRLTVL.

This clonotype was seen at least ten times. The genes are TRBV4-1 and TRBJ1-1; D gene uncertain. V gave up 2 bases and J gave up 7 bases, with 11 bases separating them. This CDR3 has 13 residues. The V gene's germline CDR1 is MGHRA and CDR2 YSYEKL. In DNA, the CDR3 is TGCGCCAGCAGCCAATTAACCGGGAGTGAAGCTTTCTTT. This gives the protein CASSQLTGSEAFF.

This clonotype has more than one count but fewer than ten. The chain is built from TRBV6-6 and TRBJ1-1; unclear D gene. V lost 2 bases to trimming and J lost 5 bases, with 12 bases between them. The CDR3 totals 14 residues. The germline V gene encodes CDR1 MNHNY and CDR2 SVGAGI (reference sequence). CDR3 nucleotides: TGTGCCAGCAGTTACGCAGCCTTGGGTACTGAAGCTTTCTTT. This encodes CASSYAALGTEAFF.

The chain links TRBV19 to TRBJ1-5, with TRBD1 matching over 8 bases. The V gene end was trimmed by 3 bases and the J gene end by 1 base; junction bases not matched to a gene: 5. There are 16 residues in the CDR3. Germline loops: CDR1 LNHDA, CDR2 SQIVND (reference sequence). CDR3 residues: CASSIWTGSSNQPQHF. The CDR3 nucleotides are TGTGCCAGTAGTATCTGGACAGGGTCGAGCAATCAGCCCCAGCATTTT.

This clonotype was seen at least ten times. This chain connects TRBV28 to TRBJ2-7; D may be TRBD2 (7 bases). The CDR3 spans 13 residues. Trimming shortened V by 7 bases and J by 4 bases, and 14 bases separated the two germline ends. CDR1 and CDR2 (germline): MDHEN, SYDVKM. CDR3 DNA sequence: TGTGCCAGCAATCGCAGGGGAGGGTACGAGCAGTACTTC. Translating it yields CASNRRGGYEQYF.

With regard to this clonotype: At one of its ends the junction is not consistent with the germline gene, which may arise from a read error. The chain couples TRBV7-7 to TRBJ2-6; TRBD2 is a possible D gene (7 bases). CDR3 length: 16 residues. CDR1 is SSHAT and CDR2 is FNYEAQ in the germline V gene (reference sequence). CDR3 loop: CASSQGGAGGANVRTF. The CDR3 DNA follows: TGTGCTAGCAGCCAAGGGGGGGCTGGTGGGGCCAACGTCCGGACTTTC.

The V and J genes are TRBV15 and TRBJ1-3; D remains unclear. The CDR3 length is 13 residues. Germline V gene data show CDR1 as LNHNV and CDR2 as YYDKDF (reference sequence). The V end lost 8 bases, the J end lost 0 bases, and 8 bases lay between the germline ends. The CDR3 bases are TGTGCCACCCGGCCGATCTCTGGAAACACCATATATTTT. This encodes CATRPISGNTIYF.

Only a few counts were recorded for this clonotype. Here the CDR3 reads CASSSSGTPTLNYGYTF. CDR3 coding DNA: TGTGCCAGCAGCTCTTCCGGGACACCAACCCTTAACTATGGCTACACCTTC. J is TRBJ1-2 and V is TRBV7-9; D might be TRBD1 (6 bases). CDR3 length: 17 residues. From germline, CDR1 is SEHNR and CDR2 FQNEAQ (reference sequence). V lost 4 bases to trimming and J lost 1 base, with 19 bases between them.

Points on this clonotype: Its ends do not fully match the called genes, so a read error is possible. V and J are TRBV7-6 and TRBJ2-2; 10 bases are shared with TRBD1. CDR3 size: 16 residues. The germline gives CDR1 SGHVS, CDR2 FNYEAQ. Here the CDR3 DNA reads TGTGCCAGCAGCGGACGACAGGGGGCTACGGCCGGGGAGCCGTTTTTT. It translates to CASSGRQGATAGEPFF.

This clonotype was counted a few times. The genes are TRBV21-1 and TRBJ1-5; the table assigns TRBD1, which was not confirmed against the DNA. TRBV21-1 is assigned pseudogene status. The CDR3 is 16 residues long. CDR3 nucleotides: TGTGCCAGCAGCAAATTCAGGGGGAAAAGCAATCAGCCCCAGCATTTT. Translation gives CASSKFRGKSNQPQHF.

V usage is TRBV6-1 and J usage is TRBJ1-4; TRBD1 aligns across 10 bases. The length of the CDR3 is 14 residues. V gave up 8 bases and J gave up 4 bases; unmatched junction bases: 4. Germline V CDR1 and CDR2: MNHNS, SASEGT. The CDR3 DNA sequence: TGTGCCAGCGGGAGGACAGGGGGTAATGAAAAACTGTTTTTT. Amino acid sequence: CASGRTGGNEKLFF.

The chain couples TRBV12-3 or TRBV12-4 to TRBJ2-7; D is unclear. V shed 4 bases and J shed 0 bases, with 7 bases lying between them. This CDR3 spans 13 amino acids. CDR3 in amino acids: CASSYQDSYEQYF. The CDR3 DNA follows: TGTGCCAGCAGTTACCAGGACTCCTACGAGCAGTACTTC.

Remarks on this clonotype: Since a much larger clone is just one base distant, this may be a read error. V is TRBV4-2 and J is TRBJ2-3, with unresolved D. CDR1 is LGHNA and CDR2 is YNFKEQ in the germline V gene. V was clipped by 1 base and J by 5 bases, with 13 bases between them. CDR3 length: 15 amino acids. In DNA, the CDR3 is TGTGCCAGCAGCCAAGTTGGGGAACAGCTAGATACGCAGTATTTT. It codes for CASSQVGEQLDTQYF.

This clonotype was counted many times. The V gene is TRBV19, the J gene TRBJ2-1; 9 nucleotides line up with TRBD2. This CDR3 is built from 15 residues. Germline V gene sequence: CDR1 LNHDA, CDR2 SQIVND (reference sequence). V lost 4 bases to trimming and J lost 6 bases; unmatched junction nucleotides: 7. CDR3: CASSNLAGNINEQFF. The CDR3 nucleotides are TGTGCCAGTAGTAATCTAGCGGGGAACATCAATGAGCAGTTCTTC. The variable domain in full, completed from reference TRBV19 and TRBJ2-1, reads DGGITQSPKYLFRKEGQNVTLSCEQNLNHDAMYWYRQDPGQGLRLIYYSQIVNDFQKGDIAEGYSVSREKKESFPLTVTSAQKNPTAFYLCASSNLAGNINEQFFGPGTRLTVL.

The V and J genes are TRBV5-1 and TRBJ1-1; 7 bases are shared with TRBD1. V was clipped by 3 bases and J by 1 base; unmatched bases: 6. This CDR3 is built from 15 residues. Looked up from germline, CDR1 is SGHRS and CDR2 is YFSETQ. This CDR3 reads CASSWIQGRNTEAFF. The CDR3 DNA is TGCGCCAGCAGCTGGATACAGGGGCGGAACACTGAAGCTTTCTTT.

This clonotype came up many times. J is TRBJ1-1 and V is TRBV12-3 or TRBV12-4, with D possibly being TRBD1 (5 bases). Trimming took 2 bases from V and 1 from J, leaving 11 bases between them. The CDR3 has 15 residues. CDR3 DNA sequence: TGTGCCAGCAGTTTATATAGGACAAAGAACACTGAAGCTTTCTTT. This sequence encodes CASSLYRTKNTEAFF.